This T cell receptor (beta chain) was recovered during a study of blood T cell repertoires in COVID-19. On the study more broadly: Spain, Italy and the United States supplied samples that represented acute and convalescent COVID-19.

J lost 6 bases, V lost 6 bases, and 1 base had no gene match. The CDR3 has 13 residues. Authors' data handling: Nucleated cell number was recorded as an estimate derived from reference gene primer amplification. Some clones are missing from TCRdb's copy, which holds only in-frame ones; the method was immunoSEQ multiplex PCR. Clone size and V and J calls were adopted from that table, with D and trimming inferred from the DNA. The sample holds 210,000 or so clones, roughly 87% seen once. The V and J genes are TRBV12-3 or TRBV12-4 and TRBJ2-7; 14 bases align to TRBD2. The sequence came from a man in his forties with active or convalescent COVID-19. Specimen: peripheral blood. CDR3 in amino acids: CASRGTSGSEQYF. CDR3 DNA sequence: TGTGCCAGCAGGGGGACTAGCGGGAGCGAGCAGTACTTC.